This TCR beta chain was recovered during a study of CD8+ T cells in alopecia areata. Extracted RNA was reverse transcribed into cDNA, the sequencing template. Assay: immunoSEQ multiplex PCR; the TCRdb copy retains only in-frame clones and omits some. Seen here are fewer than 200,000 clones, approximately 60% observed once, and the top ten hold more than 13%. Germline V gene data show CDR1 as SGHTA and CDR2 as FQGNSA. The CDR3 loop spans 16 amino acids. Trimming stripped 5 bases from V and 0 bases from J, with 17 bases between. Treatment specified: oral pan-JAK inhibitor, 5-10 mg twice daily. Source: CD4+ T cells sorted from blood, taken at week 24, from a patient treated with tofacitinib. This receptor was taken from a human donor with alopecia areata. The rearrangement joins TRBV7-2 to TRBJ2-7, with D perhaps matching TRBD1 (6 bases). In nucleotides, the CDR3 is TGTGCCAGCAGCGCCAGGACAGCGTCGAACTCCTACGAGCAGTACTTC. Its translation is CASSARTASNSYEQYF.